The rows below give T cell receptor beta chains drawn from one sample of a study of OX40 agonist ivuxolimab in advanced cancers. Repertoires were generated with immunoSEQ multiplex PCR, while TCRdb's copy carries only in-frame clones and drops some. Here the sample spans about 79,000 clones, 94% being singletons. The sequencing used CD4+ or CD8+ T cells sorted from blood, collected in a trial of the OX40 agonist ivuxolimab. The receptors here all came from an adult with an advanced solid tumor such as melanoma, head and neck, liver or kidney cancer. Both conserved end residues are part of each CDR3. The D gene is left open where the match is weak. The size field is filled for only some rows; it gives once, few, many or a size class.

- | TRBJ1-2 | TRBV5-6 | - | CASSLVRGVYGYTF | TGTGCCAGCAGCTTGGTCAGAGGGGTCTATGGCTACACCTTC
once | TRBJ2-1 | TRBV28 | - | CASSAPDNEQFF | TGTGCCAGCAGTGCACCGGACAATGAGCAGTTCTTC
once | TRBJ1-1 | TRBV11-2 | - | CASSLEGRGTEAFF | TGTGCCAGCAGCTTAGAAGGCCGTGGGACTGAAGCTTTCTTT
- | TRBJ2-5 | TRBV6-5 | TRBD2 | CASSYSLTSGGETQYF | TGTGCCAGCAGTTACTCCTTGACTAGCGGGGGGGAGACCCAGTACTTC
- | TRBJ2-5 | TRBV4-1 | - | CASSQGIKGGETQYF | TGCGCCAGCAGCCAAGGTATCAAGGGGGGAGAGACCCAGTACTTC
- | TRBJ1-5 | TRBV7-9 | TRBD1 | CASSSTGPNQPQHF | TGTGCCAGCAGCTCGACAGGGCCCAATCAGCCCCAGCATTTT
- | TRBJ2-7 | TRBV15 | - | CATSRMASLVGYEQYF | TGTGCCACCAGCAGGATGGCCAGCCTGGTCGGCTACGAGCAGTACTTC
- | TRBJ1-2 | TRBV28 | - | CASSFDGSNYGYTF | TGTGCCAGCAGTTTCGACGGTTCTAACTATGGCTACACCTTC
once | TRBJ2-2 | TRBV6-5 | - | CASSYSRPGELFF | TGTGCCAGCAGTTACTCTCGCCCCGGGGAGCTGTTTTTT
- | TRBJ2-7 | TRBV19 | - | CASSIFLASSYEQYF | TGTGCCAGTAGTATATTTCTCGCTAGCAGCTACGAGCAGTACTTC
- | TRBJ1-5 | TRBV6-4 | TRBD1 | CASSERTGSNQPQHF | TGTGCCAGCAGTGAACGGACAGGCTCCAATCAGCCCCAGCATTTT
- | TRBJ2-2 | TRBV6-6 | - | CASTVGGGELFF | TGTGCCAGCACCGTTGGAGGCGGGGAGCTGTTTTTT
- | TRBJ2-1 | TRBV7-2 | - | CAKRASSYNEQFF | TGCGCAAAACGGGCTAGCTCCTACAATGAGCAGTTCTTC
- | TRBJ2-5 | TRBV5-1 | - | CASSLGTPPKYF | TGCGCCAGCAGCCTGGGGACGCCCCCTAAGTACTTC
- | TRBJ1-2 | TRBV28 | TRBD1 | CASTPTGIDDGYTF | TGTGCCAGCACCCCGACAGGGATTGACGATGGCTACACCTTC
once | TRBJ2-7 | TRBV6-5 | TRBD1 | CASSYTDRVYEQYF | TGTGCCAGCAGTTACACGGACAGGGTCTACGAGCAGTACTTC
few | TRBJ2-1 | TRBV2 | TRBD1 | CASRPGQGTNEQFF | TGTGCCAGCAGACCGGGACAGGGGACCAATGAGCAGTTCTTC
- | TRBJ1-1 | TRBV7-2 | TRBD1 | CASSLGTGNTEAFF | TGTGCCAGCAGCTTAGGGACAGGGAACACTGAAGCTTTCTTT
- | TRBJ1-1 | TRBV7-9 | - | CASSLGGRPEAFF | TGTGCCAGCAGCCTTGGGGGGAGACCTGAAGCTTTCTTT
- | TRBJ2-5 | TRBV27 | TRBD1 | CASRMTGTGETQYF | TGTGCCAGCAGGATGACAGGGACGGGAGAGACCCAGTACTTC
few | TRBJ1-6 | TRBV6-1 | - | CASQQGDNSPLHF | TGTGCCAGCCAACAGGGCGATAATTCACCCCTCCACTTT
- | TRBJ2-2 | TRBV2 | TRBD1 | CASSRQAPGTGETGELFF | TGTGCCAGCAGCAGACAAGCACCCGGGACAGGGGAGACCGGGGAGCTGTTTTTT
- | TRBJ2-5 | TRBV15 | - | CATSRDVGKETQYF | TGTGCCACCAGCAGAGATGTAGGAAAGGAGACCCAGTACTTC
- | TRBJ2-7 | TRBV27 | TRBD2 | CASSLSPSGRGEQYF | TGTGCCAGCAGTTTATCCCCCAGCGGGAGAGGCGAGCAGTACTTC
- | TRBJ2-7 | TRBV27 | - | CASSLSKGYEQYF | TGTGCCAGCAGTTTATCGAAGGGCTACGAGCAGTACTTC
- | TRBJ1-5 | TRBV28 | TRBD1 | CASSLYGQGWSQPQHF | TGTGCCAGCAGTTTATATGGACAGGGGTGGTCTCAGCCCCAGCATTTT
- | TRBJ1-1 | TRBV6-5 | TRBD1 | CASRDRGITEAFF | TGTGCCAGCAGAGACAGGGGGATCACTGAAGCTTTCTTT
- | TRBJ1-3 | TRBV28 | - | CASNPGWAGATSGNTIYF | TGTGCCAGTAACCCAGGGTGGGCAGGGGCTACCTCTGGAAACACCATATATTTT
- | TRBJ1-2 | TRBV5-1 | TRBD1 | CASSTGTAHWDTF | TGCGCCAGCAGCACCGGGACAGCTCATTGGGACACCTTC
- | TRBJ2-7 | TRBV19 | TRBD2 | CASRWSSGGHYEQYF | TGTGCCAGTAGATGGTCTAGCGGGGGGCACTACGAGCAGTACTTC
- | TRBJ2-1 | TRBV28 | TRBD2 | CASSLRRGLAGVDEQFF | TGTGCCAGCAGTTTGAGGCGGGGACTAGCGGGGGTCGATGAGCAGTTCTTC
- | TRBJ2-3 | TRBV27 | TRBD2 | CASSSASGFTDTQYF | TGTGCCAGCAGTTCGGCTAGCGGTTTCACAGATACGCAGTATTTT
- | TRBJ2-3 | TRBV7-6 | - | CASSLASASEDTQYF | TGTGCCAGCAGCTTAGCGTCGGCTAGCGAGGATACGCAGTATTTT
- | TRBJ2-7 | TRBV5-6 | TRBD2 | CASSPGGGYSYEQYF | TGTGCCAGCAGCCCCGGGGGAGGGTACTCCTACGAGCAGTACTTC
- | TRBJ2-1 | TRBV27 | - | CASSLSFYNEQFF | TGTGCCAGCAGTTTGAGTTTCTACAATGAGCAGTTCTTC
- | TRBJ1-1 | TRBV7-3 | TRBD1 | CASSLGTADTEAFF | TGTGCCAGCAGCTTAGGGACAGCGGACACTGAAGCTTTCTTT
- | TRBJ2-1 | TRBV5-8 | TRBD1 | CASSLAWTGQNEQFF | TGTGCCAGCAGCTTGGCATGGACAGGGCAAAATGAGCAGTTCTTC
- | TRBJ2-3 | TRBV6-5 | - | CASSYSRLSTDTQYF | TGTGCCAGCAGTTACTCGAGGCTTTCCACAGATACGCAGTATTTT
- | TRBJ1-1 | TRBV7-9 | - | CASSLAGPQNTEAFF | TGTGCCAGCAGCTTAGCGGGACCCCAGAACACTGAAGCTTTCTTT
- | TRBJ2-7 | TRBV18 | - | CASSPAGNEQYF | TGTGCCAGCTCACCGGCAGGGAACGAGCAGTACTTC
once | TRBJ1-5 | TRBV19 | TRBD1 | CASIPTGGNQPQHF | TGTGCCAGTATCCCCACAGGGGGGAATCAGCCCCAGCATTTT
- | TRBJ1-5 | TRBV11-2 | - | CASSLGAQSNQPQHF | TGTGCCAGCAGCTTAGGCGCCCAAAGCAATCAGCCCCAGCATTTT
- | TRBJ1-5 | TRBV7-6 | TRBD1 | CASSLQGLDQPQHF | TGTGCCAGCAGCCTACAGGGGCTGGATCAGCCCCAGCATTTT
- | TRBJ1-3 | TRBV6-4 | - | CASSEQAGTGNTIYF | TGTGCCAGCAGTGAGCAGGCAGGGACTGGAAACACCATATATTTT
- | TRBJ2-2 | TRBV7-9 | - | CASSLMTGELFF | TGTGCCAGCAGCTTAATGACCGGGGAGCTGTTTTTT
- | TRBJ2-7 | TRBV7-6 | - | CASSLGDRNYEQYF | TGTGCCAGCAGCTTAGGTGACAGGAACTACGAGCAGTACTTC
- | TRBJ1-1 | TRBV19 | - | CASSIAENTEAFF | TGTGCCAGTAGTATAGCAGAGAACACTGAAGCTTTCTTT
- | TRBJ2-1 | TRBV7-9 | TRBD2 | CASSPQAGGRLEQFF | TGTGCCAGCAGCCCTCAAGCGGGAGGTCGTCTCGAGCAGTTCTTC
- | TRBJ2-7 | TRBV7-9 | - | CASSFGSGVDEQYF | TGTGCCAGCAGCTTCGGGTCTGGGGTCGACGAGCAGTACTTC
- | TRBJ2-4 | TRBV5-6 | TRBD2 | CASSSTSGGIQYF | TGTGCCAGCAGCTCCACTAGCGGAGGCATTCAGTACTTC
few | TRBJ1-5 | TRBV11-2 | TRBD1 | CASSAAGGIQPQHF | TGTGCCAGCAGCGCGGCAGGGGGCATTCAGCCCCAGCATTTT
once | TRBJ2-1 | TRBV7-9 | TRBD2 | CASSPMTSGRPIYYNEQFF | TGTGCCAGCAGCCCGATGACTAGCGGGAGGCCGATTTACTACAATGAGCAGTTCTTC
- | TRBJ1-1 | TRBV5-5 | - | CASSLVTNTEAFF | TGTGCCAGCAGCTTGGTAACGAACACTGAAGCTTTCTTT